The clone carrying this T cell receptor beta chain turned up a few times. The sample belongs to a study of blood T cell repertoires in COVID-19. The wider study: PBMCs, B-cell-depleted T cells, or T cells were the source of the cDNA or gDNA that made up the material.

The CDR3 is made up of 14 amino acids. Trimming removed 5 bases from V and 5 bases from J; junction bases left unmatched: 6. CDR1 and CDR2 from the germline V gene are SGHAT and FQNNGV. The assay was immunoSEQ multiplex PCR, and TCRdb's table has in-frame clones only and misses some. The repertoire holds approximately 220,000 clones, with 82% as singletons. This clonotype was sampled from a woman between 70 and 85 years old with acute or convalescent COVID-19. Material for sequencing was peripheral blood. The chain has TRBV11-2 and TRBJ1-2; 9 nucleotides agree with TRBD1. This CDR3 reads CASSTGGEGYGYTF. DNA for the CDR3: TGTGCCAGCAGCACAGGGGGCGAGGGGTATGGCTACACCTTC.